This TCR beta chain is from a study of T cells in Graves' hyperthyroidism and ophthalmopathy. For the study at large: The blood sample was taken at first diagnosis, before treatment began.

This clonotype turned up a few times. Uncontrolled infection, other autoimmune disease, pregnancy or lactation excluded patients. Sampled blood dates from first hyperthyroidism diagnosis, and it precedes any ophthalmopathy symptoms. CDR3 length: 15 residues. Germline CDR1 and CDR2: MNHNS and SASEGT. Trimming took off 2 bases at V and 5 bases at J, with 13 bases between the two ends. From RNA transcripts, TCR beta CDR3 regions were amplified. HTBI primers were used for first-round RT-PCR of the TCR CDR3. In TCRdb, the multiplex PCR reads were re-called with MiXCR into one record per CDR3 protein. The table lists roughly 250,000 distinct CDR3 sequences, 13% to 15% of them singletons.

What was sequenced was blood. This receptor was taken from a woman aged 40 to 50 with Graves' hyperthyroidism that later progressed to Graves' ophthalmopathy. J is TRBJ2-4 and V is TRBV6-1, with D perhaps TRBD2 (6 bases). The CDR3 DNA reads TGTGCCAGCAGTGAATGGGGGGTTTATCAAAACATTCAGTACTTC. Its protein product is CASSEWGVYQNIQYF.